The next 3 T cell receptor beta chains were all read from a single sample in a study of shared clonotypes between healthy human individuals. The naive CD8 subset, CD45RO-negative cells positively selected for CCR7, excluded terminally differentiated effector memory CD45RA+ cells. Profiled with immunoSEQ multiplex PCR; TCRdb holds only in-frame clones, not every one. The sample carries 1.5 million to 2.5 million clones, about 95% recorded once. The specimen sequenced was naive CD8+ T cells sorted from blood. The receptor set was obtained from a man younger than 30 in good health.

The chain has TRBV9 and TRBJ2-3; 11 bases line up with TRBD1. The V gene's germline CDR1 is SGDLS and CDR2 YYNGEE. The CDR3 totals 17 residues. With 2 bases clipped from V and 1 base from J, the junction kept 6 bases outside the gene matches. Here the CDR3 DNA reads TGTGCCAGCAGCGTCCAGGACAGGGGGCTTGGCACAGATACGCAGTATTTT. This translates into CASSVQDRGLGTDTQYF.

In DNA, the CDR3 is TGTGCCAGCAGCCTACAGCCGAACACTGAAGCTTTCTTT. Amino acid sequence: CASSLQPNTEAFF. The V call is TRBV5-4, the J call TRBJ1-1; D not resolved. In germline, CDR1 is SGHNT, CDR2 YYREEE (reference sequence). The length of the CDR3 is 13 residues. Trimming left V 4 bases short and J 1 base short, with 8 bases between.

The chain employs TRBV6-1 and TRBJ2-7; 9 positions agree with TRBD2. Trimming cost V 3 bases and J 6 bases; bases outside gene matches: 9. The germline V gene has CDR1 MNHNS and CDR2 SASEGT. The CDR3 runs to 15 residues. CDR3 region: CASSDIASGTLEQYF. DNA of the CDR3: TGTGCCAGCAGTGATATTGCTAGCGGGACGCTCGAGCAGTACTTC.